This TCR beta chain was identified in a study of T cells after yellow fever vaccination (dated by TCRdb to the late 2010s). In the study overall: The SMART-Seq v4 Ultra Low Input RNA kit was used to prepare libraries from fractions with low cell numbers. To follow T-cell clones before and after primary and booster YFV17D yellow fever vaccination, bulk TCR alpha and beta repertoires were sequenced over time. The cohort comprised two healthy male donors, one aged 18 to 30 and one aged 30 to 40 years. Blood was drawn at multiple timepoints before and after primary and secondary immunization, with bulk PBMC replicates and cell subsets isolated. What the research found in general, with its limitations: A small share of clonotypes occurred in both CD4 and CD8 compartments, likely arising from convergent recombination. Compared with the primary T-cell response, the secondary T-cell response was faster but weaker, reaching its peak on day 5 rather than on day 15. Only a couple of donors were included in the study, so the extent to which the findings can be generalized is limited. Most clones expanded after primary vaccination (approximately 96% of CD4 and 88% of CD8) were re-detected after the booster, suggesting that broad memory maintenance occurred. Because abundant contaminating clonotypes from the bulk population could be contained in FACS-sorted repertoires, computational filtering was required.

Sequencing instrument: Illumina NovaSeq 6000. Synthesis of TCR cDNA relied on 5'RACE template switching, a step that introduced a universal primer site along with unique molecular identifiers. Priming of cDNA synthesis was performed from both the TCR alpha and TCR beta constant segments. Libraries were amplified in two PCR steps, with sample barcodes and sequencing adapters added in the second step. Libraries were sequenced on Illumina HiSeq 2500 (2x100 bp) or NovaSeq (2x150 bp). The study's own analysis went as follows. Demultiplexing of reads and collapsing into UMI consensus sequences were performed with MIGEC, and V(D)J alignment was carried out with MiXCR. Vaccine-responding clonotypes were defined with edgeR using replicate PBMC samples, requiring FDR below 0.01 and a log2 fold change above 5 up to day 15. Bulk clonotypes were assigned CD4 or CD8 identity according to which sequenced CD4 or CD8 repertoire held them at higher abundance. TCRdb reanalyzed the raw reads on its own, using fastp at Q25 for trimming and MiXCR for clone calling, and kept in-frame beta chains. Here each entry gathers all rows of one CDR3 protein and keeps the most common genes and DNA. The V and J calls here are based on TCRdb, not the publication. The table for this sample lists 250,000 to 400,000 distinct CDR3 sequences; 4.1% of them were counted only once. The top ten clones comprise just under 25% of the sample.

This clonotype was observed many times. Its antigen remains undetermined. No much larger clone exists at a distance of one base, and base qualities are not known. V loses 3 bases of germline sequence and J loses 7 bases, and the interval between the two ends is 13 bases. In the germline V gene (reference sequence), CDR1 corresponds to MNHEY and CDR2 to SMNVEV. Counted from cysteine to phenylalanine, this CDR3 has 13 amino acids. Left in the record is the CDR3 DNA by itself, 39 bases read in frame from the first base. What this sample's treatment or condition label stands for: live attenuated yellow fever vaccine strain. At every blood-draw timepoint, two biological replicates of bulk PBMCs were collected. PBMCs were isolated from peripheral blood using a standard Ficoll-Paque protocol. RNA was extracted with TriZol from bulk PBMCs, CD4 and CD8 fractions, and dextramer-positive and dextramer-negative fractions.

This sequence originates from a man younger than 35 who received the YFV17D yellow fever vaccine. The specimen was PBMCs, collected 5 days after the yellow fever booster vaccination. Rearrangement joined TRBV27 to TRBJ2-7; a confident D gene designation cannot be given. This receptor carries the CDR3 CASSFPGRREQYF. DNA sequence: TGTGCCAGCAGTTTCCCAGGTCGAAGGGAGCAGTACTTC.